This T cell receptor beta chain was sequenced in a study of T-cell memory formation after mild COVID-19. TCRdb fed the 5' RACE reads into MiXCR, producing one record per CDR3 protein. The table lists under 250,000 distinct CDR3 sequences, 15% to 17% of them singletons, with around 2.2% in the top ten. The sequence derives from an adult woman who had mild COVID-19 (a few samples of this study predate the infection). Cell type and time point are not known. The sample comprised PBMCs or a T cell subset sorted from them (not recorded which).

The CDR3 region is CASSRDGNEKLFF. The DNA for the CDR3 is TGTGCCAGCAGCCGGGACGGAAATGAAAAACTGTTTTTT. The rearrangement links TRBV12-3 or TRBV12-4 to TRBJ1-4; possibly TRBD1 for D (5 bases). The CDR3 length is 13 residues. Trimming took 6 bases from V and 5 from J, leaving 10 bases between them.